Each of the 20 T cell receptor beta chains below was sequenced from the same sample in a study of cytomegalovirus exposure and HLA in healthy donors. The PCR used 60 Vbeta and 13 Jbeta primers. The protocol was immunoSEQ multiplex PCR, while the TCRdb copy is restricted to in-frame clones and leaves out a portion. The table lists 100,000 to 150,000 clones, about three quarters of them singletons, with 0.95% to 1.4% in the top ten. The specimen sequenced was PBMCs. These receptors were taken from a woman aged 25 to 45 in good health and CMV-seronegative.

This clone was picked up a small number of times. The chain has TRBV7-2 and TRBJ2-2, with D tentatively TRBD1 (6 bases). The CDR3 length is 15 residues. Between the trimmed V and J ends, which lost 2 bases and 0 bases, there was a span of 7 bases. The germline V gene encodes CDR1 SGHTA and CDR2 FQGNSA. The CDR3 is CASSLQGPNTGELFF. The CDR3 DNA follows: TGTGCCAGCAGCTTACAGGGGCCGAACACCGGGGAGCTGTTTTTT.

The chain recombines TRBV5-1 with TRBJ1-6; 7 bases are shared with TRBD1. V shed 4 bases, J shed 7 bases, and the junction held 8 bases outside the gene matches. The CDR3 loop spans 15 amino acids. CDR1 and CDR2 from the germline V gene are SGHRS and YFSETQ. The CDR3 sequence: CASSRPGQKNSPLHF. For the CDR3, the DNA is TGCGCCAGCAGCCGTCCGGGACAGAAGAATTCACCCCTCCACTTT.

The CDR3 sequence is CASSPALAGEEQYF. The CDR3 DNA follows: TGTGCCAGCAGCCCAGCCTTAGCGGGGGAGGAGCAGTACTTC. The chain uses TRBV2 and TRBJ2-7, with 9 bases identical to TRBD2. Germline values: CDR1 SNHLY, CDR2 FYNNEI. The J segment lost 7 bases and the V segment lost 6 bases, leaving 10 bases of the junction unmatched. This CDR3 is built from 14 residues.

The V gene is TRBV9, the J gene TRBJ2-3; weak D call: TRBD2 (7 bases). The CDR3 runs to 16 residues. V lost 3 bases and J 3 bases, leaving 17 bases between the germline ends. The germline CDR1 and CDR2 sequences are SGDLS and YYNGEE. The CDR3 nucleotides read TGTGCCAGCAGCGCCGTAGTAGGGGGGGCAACAGATACGCAGTATTTT. Protein product: CASSAVVGGATDTQYF.

V is TRBV6-6 and J is TRBJ2-4, with 9 bases that match TRBD1. This CDR3 region has 15 residues. J lost 8 bases, V lost 6 bases, and 11 bases had no gene match. CDR1 is MNHNY and CDR2 is SVGAGI in the germline V gene (reference sequence). The CDR3 loop is CASSSSGTGTDIQYF. The CDR3 DNA reads as TGTGCCAGCAGCTCCTCGGGGACAGGGACGGACATTCAGTACTTC.

In its sample, this clone ranks as medium-sized (0.01 to 0.1%). This chain joins TRBV7-3 and TRBJ1-3; 7 bases line up with TRBD1. Germline V gives CDR1 SGHTA, CDR2 FQGTGA. The CDR3 is 15 residues long. Trimming removed 6 bases from V and 0 bases from J; junction bases left unmatched: 5. DNA of the CDR3: TGTGCCAGCAGTCGACAGGGTGGCTCTGGAAACACCATATATTTT. Translation gives CASSRQGGSGNTIYF.

This clone showed up just a few times. The rearrangement joins TRBV18 to TRBJ1-2; 8 positions agree with TRBD1. Germline V lookup: CDR1 KGHSH, CDR2 LQKENI. Trimming took 5 bases from V and 7 from J; bases not matched to a gene: 9. This CDR3 has 14 residues. The CDR3 region is CASSEGQGVAGYTF. CDR3 DNA sequence: TGTGCCAGCTCAGAAGGACAGGGAGTTGCTGGCTACACCTTC.

The gene calls are TRBV6-5 and TRBJ2-1; maybe TRBD1 (9 bases). Germline V gives CDR1 MNHEY, CDR2 SVGAGI. The V end was cut by 7 bases, the J end by 4 bases, with 17 bases between. The CDR3 spans 15 residues. The CDR3 coding sequence is TGTGCCAGCACCGGGGGGGGACAGGGTTACAATGAGCAGTTCTTC. This sequence encodes CASTGGGQGYNEQFF.

The chain joins TRBV11-2 to TRBJ1-1; the D gene is possibly TRBD1 (5 bases). Per germline, CDR1 SGHAT and CDR2 FQNNGV. The CDR3 length is 12 residues. The V gene lost 1 base and the J gene lost 12 bases, with 12 bases spanning the gap. The CDR3 loop reads CASSLGPRETFF. The CDR3 region has the DNA TGTGCCAGCAGCTTAGGTCCCAGGGAAACTTTCTTT.

V usage is TRBV28 and J usage is TRBJ1-3; 10 bases line up with TRBD1. Germline CDR1 is MDHEN and CDR2 is SYDVKM. With V trimmed by 5 bases and J by 2 bases, 9 bases remained unmatched. The CDR3 extends over 17 amino acids. CDR3 in DNA: TGTGCCAGCAGTACTGTCGGGACAGGGGTGACTGGAAACACCATATATTTT. Its protein is CASSTVGTGVTGNTIYF.

This clone has just one count. The gene calls are TRBV7-9 and TRBJ2-3; TRBD2 agrees at 7 bases. The germline V gene encodes CDR1 SEHNR and CDR2 FQNEAQ (reference sequence). The CDR3 is 14 amino acids. V was clipped by 3 bases and J by 6 bases; unmatched bases: 6. The CDR3 DNA is TGTGCCAGCAGCTTCCGACTAGCCAGGGATACGCAGTATTTT. Translating it yields CASSFRLARDTQYF.

The V gene is TRBV14, the J gene TRBJ2-1, with 11 nucleotides matching TRBD2. The trim removed 4 bases at V and 0 bases at J, leaving 2 bases unmatched. Germline CDR1 and CDR2: SGHDN and FVKESK. The CDR3 consists of 16 residues. The CDR3 spells CASSPGTSGSYNEQFF. CDR3 nucleotide sequence: TGTGCCAGCAGCCCCGGGACTAGCGGCTCCTACAATGAGCAGTTCTTC. The complete variable domain, with remaining parts taken from reference TRBV14 and TRBJ2-1, reads EAGVTQFPSHSVIEKGQTVTLRCDPISGHDNLYWYRRVMGKEIKFLLHFVKESKQDESGMPNNRFLAERTGGTYSTLKVQPAELEDSGVYFCASSPGTSGSYNEQFFGPGTRLTVL.

This chain connects TRBV27 to TRBJ2-5; D unresolved. This CDR3 region has 13 residues. Trimming took off 3 bases at V and 4 bases at J, with 9 bases between the two ends. Germline CDR1 is MNHEY and CDR2 is SMNVEV (reference sequence). CDR3 amino acids: CASSFRVRETQYF. DNA of the CDR3: TGTGCCAGCAGTTTCCGGGTCCGAGAGACCCAGTACTTC.

This chain links TRBV11-2 with TRBJ2-5; D is undetermined. The J call is in doubt because the DNA end fits TRBJ2-7 better. The length of the CDR3 is 14 residues. Germline V gives CDR1 SGHAT, CDR2 FQNNGV. CDR3 DNA sequence: TGTGCCAGCAGCTCAAGCTATAGCTTCGGCGAGCAGTACTTC. This sequence encodes CASSSSYSFGEQYF.

The gene calls are TRBV27 and TRBJ2-3; 14 bases align to TRBD2. The trim removed 4 bases at V and 4 bases at J, leaving 10 bases unmatched. Looked up from germline, CDR1 is MNHEY and CDR2 is SMNVEV (reference sequence). The CDR3 contains 18 residues. The CDR3 loop reads CASSSYGTSGRSADTQYF. In nucleotides, the CDR3 is TGTGCCAGCAGTTCCTATGGGACTAGCGGGAGATCGGCAGATACGCAGTATTTT.

The V gene is TRBV25-1, the J gene TRBJ1-2; a weak D match, TRBD1 (5 bases). Germline V gene sequence: CDR1 MGHDK, CDR2 SYGVNS. The CDR3 runs to 11 residues. Trimming took 8 bases from V and 8 from J, leaving 12 bases between them. This chain's CDR3 is CASRTGRGYTF. The CDR3 nucleotides read TGTGCCAGCCGCACAGGCCGGGGCTACACCTTC.

The rearrangement links TRBV19 to TRBJ2-3, with 9 nucleotides matching TRBD2. The CDR3 is 15 residues long. Per germline, CDR1 LNHDA and CDR2 SQIVND (reference sequence). Unmatched junction bases numbered 5, after V lost 6 bases and J lost 1 base. CDR3 nucleotides: TGTGCCAGTAGCCGCGCTAGCGGGGGCACAGATACGCAGTATTTT. Protein sequence: CASSRASGGTDTQYF.

This chain connects TRBV6-1 to TRBJ1-2; D unclear. This CDR3 region has 11 residues. The germline V gene has CDR1 MNHNS and CDR2 SASEGT. The V end lost 5 bases, the J end lost 7 bases, and 8 bases lay between the germline ends. CDR3 nucleotides: TGTGCCAGCAGTAATAGCGGTGGCTACACCTTC. Protein: CASSNSGGYTF.

The rearrangement links TRBV7-3 to TRBJ1-4; D possibly corresponds to TRBD1 (6 bases). Trimming removed 4 bases from V and 7 bases from J, with 19 bases in between. The CDR3 has 16 residues. Germline values: CDR1 SGHTA, CDR2 FQGTGA. CDR3 in DNA: TGTGCCAGCAGCTCTACAGGGAGTGTTGGTTCTGAAAAACTGTTTTTT. This sequence encodes CASSSTGSVGSEKLFF. The full variable domain, in which reference TRBV7-3 and TRBJ1-4 provide the parts outside the CDR3, is GAGVSQTPSNKVTEKGKYVELRCDPISGHTALYWYRQSLGQGPEFLIYFQGTGAADDSGLPNDRFFAVRPEGSVSTLKIQRTERGDSAVYLCASSSTGSVGSEKLFFGSGTQLSVL.

The rearrangement uses TRBV5-1 and TRBJ1-1; D may be TRBD1 (5 bases). This CDR3 has 13 amino acids. With 3 bases removed from V and 3 bases from J, the gap between germline ends came to 9 bases. Per the germline V gene, CDR1 is SGHRS and CDR2 is YFSETQ. CDR3 amino acids: CASSSRQYTEAFF. In DNA form, the CDR3 reads TGCGCCAGCAGCTCCCGACAGTACACTGAAGCTTTCTTT.